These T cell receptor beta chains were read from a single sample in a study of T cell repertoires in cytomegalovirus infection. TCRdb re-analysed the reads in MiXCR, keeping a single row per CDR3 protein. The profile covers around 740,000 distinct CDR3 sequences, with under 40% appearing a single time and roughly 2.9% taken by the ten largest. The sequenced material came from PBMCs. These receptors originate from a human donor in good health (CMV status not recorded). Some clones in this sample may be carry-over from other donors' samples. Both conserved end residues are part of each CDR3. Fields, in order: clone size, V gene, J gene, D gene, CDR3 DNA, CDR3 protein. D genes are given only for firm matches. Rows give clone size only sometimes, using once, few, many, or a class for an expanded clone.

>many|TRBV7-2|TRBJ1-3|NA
TGTGCCAGCAGCTCAGGGAGGGCGTACTCTGGAAACACCATATATTTT
CASSSGRAYSGNTIYF
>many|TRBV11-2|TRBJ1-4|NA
TGTGCCAGCAGCCGACGACAGGAAAATGAAAAACTGTTTTTT
CASSRRQENEKLFF
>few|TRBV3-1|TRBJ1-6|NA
TGTGCCAGCACCCCCCGGGGGAATTCACCCCTCCACTTT
CASTPRGNSPLHF
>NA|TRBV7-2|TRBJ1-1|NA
TGTGCCAGCAGCTTATTTGGCTTTAACACTGAAGCTTTCTTT
CASSLFGFNTEAFF
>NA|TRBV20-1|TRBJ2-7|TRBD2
TGCAGTGCTAGACTACGGACTAGCGGGAGAGGCGAGCAGTACTTC
CSARLRTSGRGEQYF
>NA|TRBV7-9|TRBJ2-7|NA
TGTGCCAGCAGCTCCCCGCCTAGCGATCTCTCCTACGAGCAGTACTTC
CASSSPPSDLSYEQYF
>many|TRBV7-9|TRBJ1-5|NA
TGTGCCAGCAGCCACTCAGGGGATAGCAATCAGCCCCAGCATTTT
CASSHSGDSNQPQHF
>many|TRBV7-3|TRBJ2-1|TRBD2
TGTGCCAGCAGCCATGGGACTAGCTACAATGAGCAGTTCTTC
CASSHGTSYNEQFF
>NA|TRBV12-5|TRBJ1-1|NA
TGTGCTAGCGGGGGGGGGAGCGGTGAAGCTTTCTTT
CASGGGSGEAFF
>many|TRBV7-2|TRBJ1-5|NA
TGTGCCAGCAGCTCGAAACTGGGAGGGCAGCCCCAGCATTTT
CASSSKLGGQPQHF
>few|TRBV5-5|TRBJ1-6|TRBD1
TGTGCCAGCAGCTCCGGGACAGCGCGGAATTCACCCCTCCACTTT
CASSSGTARNSPLHF
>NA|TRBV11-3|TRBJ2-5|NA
TGTGCCAGCAGCTTAGCCCGAGGAGGAAACCCCCAAGAGACCCAGTACTTC
CASSLARGGNPQETQYF
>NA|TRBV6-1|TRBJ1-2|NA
TGTGCCAGCAGTGAAAACTTCGCACAGGGCTACACCTTC
CASSENFAQGYTF
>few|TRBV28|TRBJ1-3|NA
TGTGCCAGCAGTTTATTAACAGCCAGAAACACCATATATTTT
CASSLLTARNTIYF
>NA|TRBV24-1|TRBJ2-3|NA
TGTGCCACCAGTGCCCCACACCTCACAGATACGCAGTATTTT
CATSAPHLTDTQYF
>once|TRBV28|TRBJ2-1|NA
TGTGCCAGCAGTTCTATTCCAGACGCGGCAGCCCGCAGTAATGAGCAGTTCTTC
CASSSIPDAAARSNEQFF
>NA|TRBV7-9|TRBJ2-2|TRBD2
TGTGCCAGCAGCGGACGGGGGGTCGGGGAGCTGTTTTTT
CASSGRGVGELFF
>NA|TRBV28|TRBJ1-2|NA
TGTGCCAGCAGTTTACCCACCGCAGGGAACTATGGCTACACCTTC
CASSLPTAGNYGYTF
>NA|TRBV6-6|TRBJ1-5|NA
TGTGCCAGCAGTTACTCGTTACCGAGACAGTACAATCAGCCCCAGCATTTT
CASSYSLPRQYNQPQHF
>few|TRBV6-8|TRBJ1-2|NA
TGTGCCAGCAGTTACTCGGGGGGCGGCTACACCTTC
CASSYSGGGYTF
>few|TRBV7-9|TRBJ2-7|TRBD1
TGTGCCAGCAGCTTGATGGACAGGTCTGCGGAGCAGTACTTC
CASSLMDRSAEQYF
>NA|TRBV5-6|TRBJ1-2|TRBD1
TGTGCCAGCAGGGGGCACGGACAGGCTAACTATGGCTACACCTTC
CASRGHGQANYGYTF
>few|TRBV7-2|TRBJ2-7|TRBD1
TGTGCCAGCAGCTTTACCAGGGGGCTATTCTACGAGCAGTACTTC
CASSFTRGLFYEQYF
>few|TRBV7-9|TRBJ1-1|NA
TGTGCCAGCAGCCCACCGTCAATGAACACTGAAGCTTTCTTT
CASSPPSMNTEAFF
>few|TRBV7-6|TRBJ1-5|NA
TGTGCCAGCAGCCCCTACAGGGACGCAAGCAATCAGCCCCAGCATTTT
CASSPYRDASNQPQHF
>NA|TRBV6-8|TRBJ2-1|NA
TGTGCCAGCAGTAACACAGGGCGTGAGCAGTTCTTC
CASSNTGREQFF
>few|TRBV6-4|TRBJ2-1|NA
TGTGCCAGCAGTGACTCGAAAGGGTACAATGAGCAGTTCTTC
CASSDSKGYNEQFF
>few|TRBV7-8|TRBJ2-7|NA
TGTGCCAGCAGCTTCTCCGACCAGCAGTACTTC
CASSFSDQQYF
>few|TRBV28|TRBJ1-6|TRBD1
TGTGCCAGCAGGGGGCGGGACAGGAGCTCCTATAATTCACCCCTCCACTTT
CASRGRDRSSYNSPLHF
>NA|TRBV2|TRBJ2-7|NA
TGTGCCAGCAGTGTCTACGAGCAGTACTTC
CASSVYEQYF
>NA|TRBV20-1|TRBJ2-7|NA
TGCAGTGCTAGAGGTGATCTCGCCGGTACCTACGAGCAGTACTTC
CSARGDLAGTYEQYF
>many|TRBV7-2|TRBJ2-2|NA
TGTGCCAGCAGCTTTGAGCGTTGGCAGGATAGAACCGGGGAGCTGTTTTTT
CASSFERWQDRTGELFF
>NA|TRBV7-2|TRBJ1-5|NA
TGTGCCAGCAGCCAGTTAAATCAGCCCCAGCATTTT
CASSQLNQPQHF
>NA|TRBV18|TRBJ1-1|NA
TGTGCCAGCTCACCTGACCCTGTCATGAACACTGAAGCTTTCTTT
CASSPDPVMNTEAFF
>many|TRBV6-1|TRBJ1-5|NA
TGTGCCAGCAGTGCCCAGGGACGCGGTCAGCCCCAGCATTTT
CASSAQGRGQPQHF
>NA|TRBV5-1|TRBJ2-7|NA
TGCGCCAGCAGCTTGGTAAAGGGGTCGGAGGCTTTGTACGAGCAGTACTTC
CASSLVKGSEALYEQYF
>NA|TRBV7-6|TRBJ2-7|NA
TGTGCCAGCAGCTTCAGACAGGGAGGGGCCTACGAGCAGTACTTC
CASSFRQGGAYEQYF